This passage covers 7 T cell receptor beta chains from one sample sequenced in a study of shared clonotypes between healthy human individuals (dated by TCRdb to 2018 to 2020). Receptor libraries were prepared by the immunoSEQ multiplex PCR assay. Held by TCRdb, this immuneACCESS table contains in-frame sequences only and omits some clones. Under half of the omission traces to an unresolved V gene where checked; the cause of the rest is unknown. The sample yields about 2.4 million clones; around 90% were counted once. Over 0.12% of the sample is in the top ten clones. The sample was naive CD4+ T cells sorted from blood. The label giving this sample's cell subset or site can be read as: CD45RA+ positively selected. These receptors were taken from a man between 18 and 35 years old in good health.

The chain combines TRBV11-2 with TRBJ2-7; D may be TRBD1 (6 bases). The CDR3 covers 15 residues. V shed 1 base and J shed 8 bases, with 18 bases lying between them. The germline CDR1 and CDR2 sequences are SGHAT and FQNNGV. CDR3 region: CASSLVADSLIQQYF. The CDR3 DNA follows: TGTGCCAGCAGCTTAGTGGCGGACAGCTTGATCCAGCAGTACTTC.

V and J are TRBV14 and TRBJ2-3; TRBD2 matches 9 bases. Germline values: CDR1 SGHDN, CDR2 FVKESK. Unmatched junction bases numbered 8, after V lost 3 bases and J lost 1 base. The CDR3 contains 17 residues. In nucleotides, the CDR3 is TGTGCCAGCAGCCAGTACCGAGCGGGAGGAGGCACAGATACGCAGTATTTT. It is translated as CASSQYRAGGGTDTQYF.

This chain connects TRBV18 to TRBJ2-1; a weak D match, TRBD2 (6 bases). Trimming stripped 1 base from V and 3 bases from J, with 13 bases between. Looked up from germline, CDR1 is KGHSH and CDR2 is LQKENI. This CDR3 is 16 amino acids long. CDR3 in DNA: TGTGCCAGCTCACCACTCTCCGGGAGTGGCTACAATGAGCAGTTCTTC. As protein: CASSPLSGSGYNEQFF.

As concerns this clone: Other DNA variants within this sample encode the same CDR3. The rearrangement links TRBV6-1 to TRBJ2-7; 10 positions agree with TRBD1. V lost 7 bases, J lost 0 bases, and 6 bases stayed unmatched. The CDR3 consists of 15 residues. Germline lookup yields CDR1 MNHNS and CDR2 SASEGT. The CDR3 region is CASTRRTGGSYEQYF. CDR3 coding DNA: TGTGCCAGCACTCGGCGGACAGGGGGCTCCTACGAGCAGTACTTC.

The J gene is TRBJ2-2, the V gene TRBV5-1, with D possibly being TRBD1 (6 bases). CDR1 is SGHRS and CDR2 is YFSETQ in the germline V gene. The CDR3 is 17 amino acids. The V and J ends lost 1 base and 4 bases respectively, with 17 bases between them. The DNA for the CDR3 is TGCGCCAGCAGCTTGTCGAAGGGCAGGGGAAGCACCGGGGAGCTGTTTTTT. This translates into CASSLSKGRGSTGELFF.

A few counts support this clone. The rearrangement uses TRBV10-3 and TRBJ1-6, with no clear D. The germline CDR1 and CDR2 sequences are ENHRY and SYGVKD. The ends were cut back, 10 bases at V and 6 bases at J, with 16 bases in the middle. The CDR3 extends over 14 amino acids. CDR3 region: CATQAGGPNSPLHF. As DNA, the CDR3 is TGTGCCACTCAAGCGGGAGGCCCTAATTCACCCCTCCACTTT.

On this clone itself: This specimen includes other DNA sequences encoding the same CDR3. The CDR3 nucleotides read TGTGCCAGCAGCTTGGGACTAGCGGTTTACAATGAGCAGTTCTTC. Its translation: CASSLGLAVYNEQFF. This sequence joins TRBV7-2 and TRBJ2-1, with 11 positions matching TRBD2. This CDR3 spans 15 amino acids. Germline values: CDR1 SGHTA, CDR2 FQGNSA. The junction had 2 bases not matched to a gene; V was cut back by 3 bases and J by 4 bases.